This T cell receptor (beta chain) comes out of a study of technical replicates of blood from several donors. Measured with immunoSEQ multiplex PCR; TCRdb has only the in-frame clones, and not every one. The sample has over 55,000 clones; over 85% are singletons. The CDR3 runs to 14 residues. Trimming shortened V by 4 bases and J by 8 bases, and 14 bases separated the two germline ends. Germline assignment: CDR1 SEHNR and CDR2 FQNEAQ (reference sequence). V gene TRBV7-9 combines with J gene TRBJ1-4, with D possibly being TRBD1 (6 bases). Sequencing input: PBMCs. The receptor was isolated from a human donor in good health. Some clones in this sample may be carry-over from other donors' samples. The CDR3 reads CASSWGHQGEKLFF. In DNA form, the CDR3 reads TGTGCCAGCAGCTGGGGACACCAGGGCGAAAAACTGTTTTTT.